This is a list of T cell receptor beta chains from one sample in a study of PD-1 blockade in mismatch repair-deficient tumors. Libraries were prepared by immunoSEQ multiplex PCR; TCRdb keeps only in-frame clonotypes and omits some of them. This table has about 120,000 clones, approximately 86% appearing once. The sample was peripheral blood, taken 44 weeks after starting pembrolizumab. The receptors stem from an adult with mismatch repair-deficient cancer. CDR3s include the opening cysteine and the closing phenylalanine or tryptophan. D genes are given only for firm matches. Only some rows state a clone size, as once, few, many or a class for expanded clones.

-,TRBV7-3,TRBJ2-1,-,15,CASSKGRDSYNEQFF,TGTGCCAGCAGCAAAGGGCGGGACTCCTACAATGAGCAGTTCTTC
-,TRBV18,TRBJ2-2,-,15,CASSGLLGDTGELFF,TGTGCCAGCTCAGGACTTCTGGGAGACACCGGGGAGCTGTTTTTT
-,TRBV5-1,TRBJ1-1,few,14,CASSPERGRTEAFF,TGCGCCAGCAGCCCTGAGAGGGGCCGCACTGAAGCTTTCTTT
TRBD2,TRBV4-2,TRBJ2-3,-,18,CASSQDETSGEVTDTQYF,TGTGCCAGCAGCCAGGATGAGACTAGCGGAGAGGTCACAGATACGCAGTATTTT
-,TRBV28,TRBJ2-7,-,14,CASSLSGLTYEQYF,TGTGCCAGCAGTTTAAGCGGACTAACCTACGAGCAGTACTTC
-,TRBV7-9,TRBJ2-5,-,14,CASSQGGGRETQYF,TGTGCCAGCAGCCAAGGAGGGGGCCGAGAGACCCAGTACTTC
-,TRBV7-9,TRBJ2-2,-,14,CAVGHSANTGELFF,TGTGCCGTGGGACACAGCGCGAACACCGGGGAGCTGTTTTTT
-,TRBV25-1,TRBJ1-1,once,12,CASSDPGSEAFF,TGTGCCAGCAGTGACCCGGGATCAGAAGCTTTCTTT
-,TRBV7-9,TRBJ2-5,-,14,CASSPGQTQETQYF,TGTGCCAGCAGCCCTGGGCAAACCCAAGAGACCCAGTACTTC
TRBD1,TRBV6-6,TRBJ2-7,-,15,CASSDGQGYSYEQYF,TGTGCCAGCAGTGATGGACAGGGCTACTCCTACGAGCAGTACTTC
-,TRBV14,TRBJ2-1,-,15,CASSQDRGSYNEQFF,TGTGCCAGCAGCCAAGACAGGGGCTCCTACAATGAGCAGTTCTTC
TRBD1,TRBV19,TRBJ2-7,-,15,CASSIPGQDTYEQYF,TGTGCCAGTAGTATACCGGGACAGGATACCTACGAGCAGTACTTC
-,TRBV6-5,TRBJ1-1,-,13,CASRAVMNTEAFF,TGTGCCAGCCGCGCAGTGATGAACACTGAAGCTTTCTTT
TRBD1,TRBV5-8,TRBJ2-3,-,14,CASSMIQGLHTQYF,TGTGCCAGCAGCATGATACAGGGGTTGCATACGCAGTATTTT
-,TRBV5-1,TRBJ2-2,-,15,CASRAGDANTGELFF,TGCGCCAGCAGGGCCGGGGACGCGAACACCGGGGAGCTGTTTTTT
-,TRBV18,TRBJ2-3,-,16,CASSPPSRTSTDTQYF,TGTGCCAGCTCACCACCGTCGCGGACAAGCACAGATACGCAGTATTTT
-,TRBV9,TRBJ2-6,-,16,CASSATTGLGANVLTF,TGTGCCAGCAGCGCGACAACAGGGCTTGGGGCCAACGTCCTGACTTTC
TRBD1,TRBV4-3,TRBJ2-7,-,16,CASSQDRAGGLYEQYF,TGCGCCAGCAGCCAAGATAGGGCAGGGGGCCTCTACGAGCAGTACTTC
TRBD1,TRBV28,TRBJ1-4,-,15,CASSFGDRGPEKLFF,TGTGCCAGCAGTTTCGGGGACAGGGGGCCTGAAAAACTGTTTTTT
TRBD1,TRBV9,TRBJ1-2,-,16,CASSVAKTGGPRGYTF,TGTGCCAGCAGCGTAGCTAAAACAGGGGGCCCCAGGGGCTACACCTTC
-,TRBV11-2,TRBJ2-7,-,15,CASSLEYGNSYEQYF,TGTGCCAGCAGCTTAGAATATGGGAACTCCTACGAGCAGTACTTC
TRBD1,TRBV27,TRBJ1-1,-,14,CASSSSGQQTEAFF,TGTGCCAGCAGTTCATCGGGACAGCAGACTGAAGCTTTCTTT
-,TRBV14,TRBJ2-1,-,14,CASSQVQRLDEQFF,TGTGCCAGCAGCCAAGTTCAACGTTTAGATGAGCAGTTCTTC
-,TRBV6-5,TRBJ2-1,once,14,CATTPENSYNEQFF,TGTGCCACCACACCGGAGAATTCCTACAATGAGCAGTTCTTC
-,TRBV9,TRBJ2-2,-,16,CASSVNSPGNTGELFF,TGTGCCAGCAGCGTAAACTCACCGGGGAACACCGGGGAGCTGTTTTTT
-,TRBV18,TRBJ2-5,-,13,CASSPRQGETQYF,TGTGCCAGCTCACCACGGCAGGGAGAGACCCAGTACTTC
TRBD1,TRBV18,TRBJ2-3,-,14,CASSDGTGGRTQYF,TGTGCCAGCTCAGACGGGACAGGGGGACGGACGCAGTATTTT
TRBD1,TRBV10-3,TRBJ1-2,-,14,CAISGGQGHYGYTF,TGTGCCATCAGTGGTGGACAGGGCCACTATGGCTACACCTTC
-,TRBV30,TRBJ2-1,-,14,CAWSVLQGWDEQFF,TGTGCCTGGAGTGTTTTGCAGGGATGGGATGAGCAGTTCTTC
TRBD2,TRBV27,TRBJ2-7,-,16,CASSLSWLAGAYEQYF,TGTGCCAGCAGTTTATCGTGGCTAGCGGGGGCCTACGAGCAGTACTTC
-,TRBV19,TRBJ2-2,-,17,CASSIGEGTANTGELFF,TGTGCCAGTAGTATAGGTGAGGGCACTGCTAACACCGGGGAGCTGTTTTTT
TRBD1,TRBV29-1,TRBJ2-7,-,15,CSVEEGQGASYEQYF,TGCAGCGTTGAAGAGGGCCAGGGGGCCTCCTACGAGCAGTACTTC
-,TRBV7-8,TRBJ1-1,-,15,CASTVWGRRGTEAFF,TGTGCCAGCACGGTATGGGGCAGGAGGGGCACTGAAGCTTTCTTT
-,TRBV30,TRBJ2-5,-,15,CAWSVQGRGKETQYF,TGTGCCTGGAGTGTACAGGGGCGGGGGAAAGAGACCCAGTACTTC
TRBD1,TRBV6-4,TRBJ1-2,-,13,CASSAGGWGGYTF,TGTGCCAGCAGCGCAGGGGGCTGGGGGGGCTACACCTTC
-,TRBV2,TRBJ2-7,few,12,CASSGNSYEQYF,TGTGCCAGCAGCGGGAACTCCTACGAGCAGTACTTC
-,TRBV6-6,TRBJ2-1,-,14,CASSSRQGRGEQFF,TGTGCCAGCAGTTCGAGACAGGGGAGGGGTGAGCAGTTCTTC
TRBD1,TRBV11-2,TRBJ1-1,-,13,CASSPGGGAEAFF,TGTGCCAGCAGCCCAGGAGGGGGCGCTGAAGCTTTCTTT
-,TRBV7-9,TRBJ2-7,-,12,CASSAKYHEQYF,TGTGCCAGCAGCGCCAAGTACCACGAGCAGTACTTC
-,TRBV19,TRBJ2-5,-,14,CASIPLLGSETQYF,TGTGCCAGTATCCCCCTTTTAGGGTCTGAGACCCAGTACTTC
-,TRBV27,TRBJ1-4,-,14,CASSFSGVTEKLFF,TGTGCCAGCAGTTTTTCGGGGGTAACGGAAAAACTGTTTTTT
-,TRBV9,TRBJ2-2,-,15,CASSVAHPSPGELFF,TGTGCCAGCAGCGTAGCCCATCCGAGTCCCGGGGAGCTGTTTTTT
-,TRBV28,TRBJ2-3,-,15,CASSLNGAEVDTQYF,TGTGCCAGCAGTTTGAACGGGGCAGAGGTAGATACGCAGTATTTT
-,TRBV7-6,TRBJ2-3,-,15,CASSLAPGPTDTQYF,TGTGCCAGCAGCTTGGCGCCTGGGCCCACAGATACGCAGTATTTT
-,TRBV9,TRBJ2-6,once,13,CASSVGGANVLTF,TGTGCCAGCAGCGTAGGTGGGGCCAACGTCCTGACTTTC
-,TRBV10-3,TRBJ2-2,-,14,CAISGQTNTGELFF,TGTGCCATCAGTGGCCAGACGAACACCGGGGAGCTGTTTTTT
TRBD1,TRBV4-1,TRBJ2-7,-,15,CASSQDPGQGSGEYF,TGCGCCAGCAGCCAAGATCCGGGACAGGGTTCGGGCGAATACTTC
-,TRBV5-8,TRBJ2-7,-,15,CASSLVLNPDYEQYF,TGTGCCAGCAGCTTGGTATTAAACCCTGACTACGAGCAGTACTTC
TRBD2,TRBV28,TRBJ2-7,-,16,CASSLWGTSGTYEQYF,TGTGCCAGCAGTTTATGGGGGACTAGCGGGACCTACGAGCAGTACTTC